The 17 T cell receptor beta chains presented below share a single source sample, sequenced in a study of cytomegalovirus exposure and HLA in healthy donors. The PCR ran on 60 Vbeta and 13 Jbeta primers. Measured with immunoSEQ multiplex PCR; TCRdb has only the in-frame clones, and not every one. The sample has about 130,000 clones, roughly three quarters seen once; the top ten hold 0.94%. What was sequenced was PBMCs. Receptors originate from a woman aged 55-69 years in good health and CMV-seronegative.

CDR3 sequence reads: CASSLLGQGAFQETQYF. The CDR3 nucleotides read TGTGCCAGCAGCTTACTCGGACAGGGGGCCTTCCAAGAGACCCAGTACTTC. The chain has TRBV5-6 and TRBJ2-5; 11 nucleotides match TRBD1. The length of the CDR3 is 17 residues. V lost 2 bases to trimming and J lost 1 base; unmatched junction nucleotides: 7. Germline values: CDR1 SGHDT, CDR2 YYEEEE.

This sequence joins TRBV29-1 and TRBJ2-7; 10 bases fit TRBD1. V was clipped by 0 bases and J by 2 bases; unmatched bases: 4. The CDR3 is 15 residues long. Germline V CDR1 and CDR2: SQVTM, ANQGSEA. CDR3 loop: CSVEDWDRGPYEQYF. DNA of the CDR3: TGCAGCGTTGAAGATTGGGACAGGGGACCCTACGAGCAGTACTTC.

This clone was counted only a few times. The chain combines TRBV30 with TRBJ2-7; perhaps TRBD1 as D (5 bases). Germline V gene data show CDR1 as GTSNPN and CDR2 as SVGIG (reference sequence). Trimming cost V 3 bases and J 3 bases, with 9 bases left between them. The CDR3 is 12 amino acids. The CDR3 DNA is TGTGCCTGGAGACGACAGAACTACGAGCAGTACTTC. Translating gives CAWRRQNYEQYF.

V usage is TRBV7-9 and J usage is TRBJ1-2, with D perhaps matching TRBD1 (6 bases). The CDR3 runs 15 residues. Trimming stripped 6 bases from V and 0 bases from J, with 14 bases between. Germline V lookup: CDR1 SEHNR, CDR2 FQNEAQ (reference sequence). Here the CDR3 reads CASRGGASANYGYTF. The CDR3, as DNA: TGTGCCAGCAGAGGGGGGGCCTCCGCTAACTATGGCTACACCTTC.

The J gene is TRBJ2-5, the V gene TRBV5-1, with 7 bases aligning to TRBD2. Per the germline V gene, CDR1 is SGHRS and CDR2 is YFSETQ. The CDR3 consists of 16 residues. The J segment lost 1 base and the V segment lost 1 base, leaving 7 bases of the junction unmatched. CDR3 coding DNA: TGCGCCAGCAGCTTGAGCGGGGTGGGGTCCCAAGAGACCCAGTACTTC. Translation gives CASSLSGVGSQETQYF. The variable domain in full, completed from reference TRBV5-1 and TRBJ2-5, reads KAGVTQTPRYLIKTRGQQVTLSCSPISGHRSVSWYQQTPGQGLQFLFEYFSETQRNKGNFPGRFSGRQFSNSRSEMNVSTLELGDSALYLCASSLSGVGSQETQYFGPGTRLLVL.

The chain recombines TRBV11-2 with TRBJ2-6, with no clear D. CDR1 and CDR2 from the germline V gene are SGHAT and FQNNGV. The CDR3 is 17 amino acids. Trimming took 3 bases from V and 2 from J, leaving 14 bases between them. In DNA form, the CDR3 reads TGTGCCAGCAGCTTTCCCCCGGCTAGTACTGGGGCCAACGTCCTGACTTTC. The encoded protein is CASSFPPASTGANVLTF.

The V gene is TRBV27, the J gene TRBJ1-1, with TRBD1 identical over 7 bases. V shed 2 bases, J shed 4 bases, and the junction held 19 bases outside the gene matches. The germline V gene encodes CDR1 MNHEY and CDR2 SMNVEV (reference sequence). This CDR3 comprises 19 residues. CDR3 nucleotides: TGTGCCAGCAGTTTAACAAGCTTATTGAGTATTCAGGGGGGCACTGAAGCTTTCTTT. Translating it yields CASSLTSLLSIQGGTEAFF.

The rearrangement uses TRBV6-5 and TRBJ2-5; 11 nucleotides align to TRBD1. The DNA end is more similar to TRBJ2-7, so the J call may be wrong. Germline V gene sequence: CDR1 MNHEY, CDR2 SVGAGI. The CDR3 covers 16 residues. CDR3 bases: TGTGCCAGCAGTTCCTTCCACGGGACAGGGGGCTACGAGCAGTACTTC. This codes for CASSSFHGTGGYEQYF.

There are a few counts of this clone. The gene calls are TRBV5-8 and TRBJ2-3; 12 positions agree with TRBD2. Germline CDR1 and CDR2: SGHTS and YDEGEE. J was trimmed by 8 bases and V by 2 bases; bases with no gene match: 3. The CDR3 covers 14 residues. CDR3 coding DNA: TGTGCCAGCAGCTTAACTAGCGGGAGGCGTACGCAGTATTTT. Translated, it gives CASSLTSGRRTQYF.

The genes are TRBV28 and TRBJ1-4; possible D gene TRBD1, 6 bases. The germline CDR1 and CDR2 sequences are MDHEN and SYDVKM. The ends were cut back, 2 bases at V and 11 bases at J, with 12 bases in the middle. The length of the CDR3 is 13 residues. Here the CDR3 reads CASSLLRQGKLFF. The CDR3 nucleotides are TGTGCCAGCAGTTTACTCCGGCAGGGGAAACTGTTTTTT. Combining the CDR3 with reference TRBV28 and TRBJ1-4 gives the whole variable domain DVKVTQSSRYLVKRTGEKVFLECVQDMDHENMFWYRQDPGLGLRLIYFSYDVKMKEKGDIPEGYSVSREKKERFSLILESASTNQTSMYLCASSLLRQGKLFFGSGTQLSVL.

The chain uses TRBV27 and TRBJ2-7; TRBD1 is a possible D gene (5 bases). With 4 bases removed from V and 2 bases from J, the gap between germline ends came to 15 bases. Per germline, CDR1 MNHEY and CDR2 SMNVEV (reference sequence). CDR3 length equals 15 residues. The CDR3 DNA follows: TGTGCCAGCAGTTCCCAGGGTCGATTGCCCTACGAGCAGTACTTC. Its translation: CASSSQGRLPYEQYF.

V and J are TRBV6-6 and TRBJ1-4; 7 bases line up with TRBD1. The V segment lost 5 bases and the J segment 8 bases; nucleotides outside the gene matches: 8. The V gene's germline CDR1 is MNHNY and CDR2 SVGAGI (reference sequence). There are 14 residues in the CDR3. This chain's CDR3 is CASSPRQGMEKLFF. CDR3 DNA: TGTGCCAGCAGTCCTAGACAGGGAATGGAAAAACTGTTTTTT.

The chain joins TRBV6-1 to TRBJ1-5; D not certain. The CDR3 length is 13 residues. The V gene's germline CDR1 is MNHNS and CDR2 SASEGT. V was clipped by 2 bases and J by 7 bases, with 9 bases between them. This CDR3 reads CASSERPGQPQHF. CDR3 coding DNA: TGTGCCAGCAGTGAACGCCCCGGGCAGCCCCAGCATTTT.

As for this clone: The germline gene is not matched at one end of the junction; a read error may be the cause. V is TRBV7-9 and J is TRBJ1-1; D is uncertain. CDR3 length: 15 amino acids. CDR1 SEHNR and CDR2 FQNEAQ come from the germline V gene (reference sequence). The CDR3 sequence: CSSSLGVRSNTEAFF. The CDR3 DNA sequence: TGTTCCAGCAGCTTAGGTGTCAGGTCGAACACTGAAGCTTTCTTT.

The genes are TRBV30 and TRBJ2-5; D is possibly TRBD2 (5 bases). The CDR3 covers 11 residues. V was trimmed by 4 bases and J by 2 bases, leaving 5 bases between them. Germline V CDR1 and CDR2: GTSNPN, SVGIG (reference sequence). CDR3 protein: CAWIAQETQYF. CDR3 nucleotide sequence: TGTGCCTGGATAGCGCAAGAGACCCAGTACTTC.

This chain joins TRBV29-1 and TRBJ2-5; unclear D gene. The V end was cut by 7 bases, the J end by 1 base, with 13 bases between. Per germline, CDR1 SQVTM and CDR2 ANQGSEA. The CDR3 is 13 amino acids. The chain's CDR3 is CSARWRFQETQYF. The CDR3 DNA follows: TGCAGCGCCCGGTGGCGGTTCCAAGAGACCCAGTACTTC. Looking up the rest from reference TRBV29-1 and TRBJ2-5 gives the full variable domain: SAVISQKPSRDICQRGTSLTIQCQVDSQVTMMFWYRQQPGQSLTLIATANQGSEATYESGFVIDKFPISRPNLTFSTLTVSNMSPEDSSIYLCSARWRFQETQYFGPGTRLLVL.

V is TRBV9 and J is TRBJ2-1, with no clear D. Germline CDR1 SGDLS, CDR2 YYNGEE. The CDR3 totals 13 residues. V lost 1 base and J 8 bases, leaving 10 bases between the germline ends. The CDR3 nucleotides are TGTGCCAGCAGCGTATGGCCCCCCCATGAGCAGTTCTTC. It codes for CASSVWPPHEQFF. The complete variable domain, with remaining parts taken from reference TRBV9 and TRBJ2-1, reads DSGVTQTPKHLITATGQRVTLRCSPRSGDLSVYWYQQSLDQGLQFLIQYYNGEERAKGNILERFSAQQFPDLHSELNLSSLELGDSALYFCASSVWPPHEQFFGPGTRLTVL.